The present T cell receptor beta chain was sequenced within a study of blood T cell repertoires in COVID-19 (dated by TCRdb to 2018 to 2020). Study-wide context: Collaborator samples came from the United States, Italy and Spain and covered acute and convalescent phases of COVID-19. The material from the prospective study consisted of cDNA or gDNA derived from T cells, B-cell-depleted T cells, or PBMCs. Deeply sampled blood TCRbeta repertoires from subjects exposed to, actively infected with, or recovered from COVID-19 were included in the dataset. The repertoires were released in a freely available public database intended as a resource for research on the immune response to SARS-CoV-2. The samples were drawn from the first 160 participants of the ongoing ImmuneRACE study and from some 1,300 subjects provided by 6 global collaborators. A de-identified subject ID, COVID-19 status, age in years and sex were almost always included in the sample metadata. Where HLA class I and class II types were available, the types were taken from metadata supplied by the sample provider, not from assay-based typing.

The germline V gene provides CDR1 SQVTM and CDR2 ANQGSEA. V loses 5 bases at its end and J loses 8 bases; junction bases beyond the gene matches: 8. The CDR3 spans 13 residues, from the cysteine through the phenylalanine. CDR3 DNA only is kept here, 39 bases in frame from base 1. General study outcomes and caveats: The amount of clinical and demographic metadata varied by source and participant and was provided uncurated.

As concerns this clone: Which antigen it targets is not known. Per-base qualities were not stored, and no clone one base away is much larger.

Whole blood was collected in K2EDTA tubes by collaborating institutions according to the institutions' own protocols. For TCRbeta analysis, collaborators shipped samples as frozen whole blood, isolated PBMCs, or DNA extracted from either of those sample types. TCRbeta CDR3 regions were amplified from genomic DNA by means of the immunoSEQ Assay, a bias-controlled multiplex PCR. The authors' analysis ran thus. The number of nucleated cells in each sample was estimated from the amplification of reference gene primers within the assay. To quantify the absolute abundance of each unique TCRbeta CDR3 rearrangement, sequence reads were collapsed and filtered. For each sample, productive Simpson clonality was calculated as the square root of Simpson's diversity index over productive rearrangements. TCRdb provides this immuneACCESS table in a form limited to in-frame rearrangements. Some clones are lacking; in checked studies, under half of them reflect an unresolved V gene, and why the rest are absent is not known. V and J calls and clone size are those listed in that table; D and trimming were worked out from the DNA. The sample table shows roughly 150,000 clones, and over 75% are seen once. More than 4% of the sample is held by the ten biggest clonotypes.

The source of this sequence is a woman aged 45-65 years with acute or convalescent COVID-19. The rearrangement combines TRBV29-1 with TRBJ2-5, and 10 junction bases match TRBD2. The sample consisted of peripheral blood. The CDR3: CSVRSSGGGTQYF. At the DNA level, the sequence is TGCAGCGTTCGGTCTAGCGGGGGAGGAACCCAGTACTTC.